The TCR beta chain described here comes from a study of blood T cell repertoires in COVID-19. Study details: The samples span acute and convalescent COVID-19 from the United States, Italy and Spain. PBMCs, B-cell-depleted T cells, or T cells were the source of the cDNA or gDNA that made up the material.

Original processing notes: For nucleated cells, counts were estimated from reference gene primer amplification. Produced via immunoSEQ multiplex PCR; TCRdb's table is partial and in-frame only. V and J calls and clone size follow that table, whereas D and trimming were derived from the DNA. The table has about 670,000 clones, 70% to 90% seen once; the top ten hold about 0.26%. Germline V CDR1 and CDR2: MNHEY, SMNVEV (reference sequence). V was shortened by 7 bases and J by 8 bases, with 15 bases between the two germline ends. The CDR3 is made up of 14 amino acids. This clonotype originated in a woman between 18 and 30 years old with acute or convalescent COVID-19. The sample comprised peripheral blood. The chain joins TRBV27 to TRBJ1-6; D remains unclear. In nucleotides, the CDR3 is TGTGCCAGCATGTGGAGGGCTCGTGATTCACCCCTCCACTTT. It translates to CASMWRARDSPLHF.